Following are 15 T cell receptor beta chains from one sample sequenced in a study of early T cells in non-severe SARS-CoV-2 infection. TCRdb reprocessed the 5' RACE reads with MiXCR, giving one entry per CDR3 protein. In the table there are 60,000 to 75,000 distinct CDR3 sequences, roughly 4.6% of which are singletons. Specimen: whole blood, collected at baseline. The origin of the receptors is an adult who was a healthcare worker with PCR-confirmed SARS-CoV-2 infection or an uninfected control (not recorded which). The donor label of this sample is uncertain.

This clonotype showed up many times. The gene calls are TRBV12-3 or TRBV12-4 and TRBJ2-5, with D tentatively TRBD2 (7 bases). The length of the CDR3 is 14 residues. Trimming took 4 bases from V and 4 from J, leaving 13 bases between them. CDR3 sequence: CASSSRGAIETQYF. The CDR3 DNA is TGTGCCAGCAGTTCCCGGGGGGCCATAGAGACCCAGTACTTC.

In its sample, this clonotype was seen a few times. The chain joins TRBV20-1 to TRBJ1-2, with a possible D match to TRBD1 (6 bases). The CDR3 loop spans 12 amino acids. CDR1 is DFQATT and CDR2 is SNEGSKA in the germline V gene (reference sequence). CDR3 bases: TGCAGCGAGATACAGGGTATGGATGGCTACACCTTC. It translates to CSEIQGMDGYTF.

This clonotype was seen repeatedly, ten times or more. The genes are TRBV28 and TRBJ1-1; no reliable D call. Germline V gene sequence: CDR1 MDHEN, CDR2 SYDVKM. CDR3 size: 15 residues. The V gene lost 1 base and the J gene lost 1 base, with 10 bases spanning the gap. The CDR3 bases are TGTGCCAGCAGTTTATTCGTCAGCGCGAACACTGAAGCTTTCTTT. Translation gives CASSLFVSANTEAFF.

This clonotype has at least ten counts. This chain joins TRBV4-2 and TRBJ1-5; 7 bases map to TRBD1. The CDR3 is made up of 14 amino acids. The V and J ends lost 5 bases and 5 bases, in that order; junction bases with no gene match: 6. In germline, CDR1 is LGHNA, CDR2 YNFKEQ. The CDR3 loop reads CASSSRQGHQPQHF. The CDR3 DNA is TGTGCCAGCAGCTCCAGACAGGGCCATCAGCCCCAGCATTTT.

The gene calls are TRBV7-2 and TRBJ2-1; no clear D gene. CDR1 is SGHTA, CDR2 FQGNSA, per germline. The CDR3 loop spans 11 amino acids. V was pared by 5 bases and J by 8 bases, with 7 bases between. The CDR3 reads CASSMGDEQFF. The CDR3 nucleotides are TGTGCCAGCAGCATGGGCGATGAGCAGTTCTTC.

CDR3 region: CASSLLPGGADTQYF. Here the CDR3 DNA reads TGTGCCAGCAGCTTGCTCCCGGGGGGCGCAGATACGCAGTATTTT. The chain combines TRBV5-4 with TRBJ2-3; D is perhaps TRBD2 (7 bases). The germline V gene encodes CDR1 SGHNT and CDR2 YYREEE (reference sequence). The V end lost 1 base, the J end lost 4 bases, and 13 bases lay between the germline ends. The CDR3 runs to 15 residues.

The chain couples TRBV5-4 to TRBJ2-6; D possibly corresponds to TRBD2 (5 bases). The CDR3 length is 15 residues. From germline, CDR1 is SGHNT and CDR2 YYREEE (reference sequence). Trimming removed 4 bases at V and 3 bases at J, with 11 bases between. CDR3 protein: CASSPAGGGANVLTF. For the CDR3, the DNA is TGTGCCAGCAGCCCCGCGGGTGGTGGGGCCAACGTCCTGACTTTC. The full variable domain, rest sourced from reference TRBV5-4 and TRBJ2-6, is ETGVTQSPTHLIKTRGQQVTLRCSSQSGHNTVSWYQQALGQGPQFIFQYYREEENGRGNFPPRFSGLQFPNYSSELNVNALELDDSALYLCASSPAGGGANVLTFGAGSRLTVL.

The chain links TRBV3-1 to TRBJ2-5, with 7 bases fitting TRBD2. CDR1 and CDR2 from the germline V gene are LGHDT and YNNKEL (reference sequence). The CDR3 covers 14 residues. Trimming cost V 2 bases and J 2 bases; bases outside gene matches: 2. The CDR3 region is CASSQRAGQETQYF. The CDR3 DNA reads as TGTGCCAGCAGCCAAAGAGCGGGGCAAGAGACCCAGTACTTC.

In its sample, this clonotype was seen a few times. V is TRBV19 and J is TRBJ1-5; D unclear. Germline values: CDR1 LNHDA, CDR2 SQIVND (reference sequence). V was pared by 2 bases and J by 1 base, with 6 bases between. The CDR3 runs to 14 residues. This CDR3 reads CASSIQQSNQPQHF. CDR3 DNA: TGTGCCAGTAGTATACAACAGAGCAATCAGCCCCAGCATTTT.

This clonotype has ten or more counts. The chain couples TRBV2 to TRBJ2-3; tentative D call: TRBD1 (5 bases). Trimming removed 5 bases from V and 2 bases from J, with 11 bases in between. CDR1 and CDR2 from the germline V gene are SNHLY and FYNNEI. The CDR3 spans 14 residues. The CDR3, as DNA: TGTGCCAGCAGTTCGCAGGGAACCACAGATACGCAGTATTTT. Amino acids: CASSSQGTTDTQYF.

The chain joins TRBV27 to TRBJ2-7, with D unclear. Germline values: CDR1 MNHEY, CDR2 SMNVEV (reference sequence). The CDR3 runs to 15 residues. Deletions cut 1 base from V and 0 bases from J, with 10 bases between. This CDR3 reads CASSLYALLSYEQYF. For the CDR3, the DNA is TGTGCCAGCAGTTTATATGCCTTACTCTCCTACGAGCAGTACTTC.

V and J are TRBV5-6 and TRBJ1-1, with D perhaps matching TRBD1 (6 bases). Germline V gene lookup returns CDR1 SGHDT and CDR2 YYEEEE. CDR3 size: 15 residues. The ends were cut back, 0 bases at V and 2 bases at J, with 11 bases in the middle. CDR3 sequence: CASSLVGGPNTEAFF. In nucleotides, the CDR3 is TGTGCCAGCAGCTTGGTGGGGGGCCCAAACACTGAAGCTTTCTTT.

The chain uses TRBV25-1 and TRBJ1-2, with a tentative D call TRBD1 (6 bases). This CDR3 contains 14 residues. The germline CDR1 and CDR2 sequences are MGHDK and SYGVNS. The V and J ends lost 1 base and 3 bases respectively, with 9 bases between them. The CDR3 sequence is CASSEWTEDYGYTF. The CDR3 bases are TGTGCCAGCAGTGAATGGACAGAGGACTATGGCTACACCTTC.

This clonotype came up a few times. This chain links TRBV7-6 with TRBJ1-6, with unresolved D. The CDR3 sequence is 14 residues long. V shed 1 base and J shed 2 bases, with 3 bases lying between them. Per the germline V gene, CDR1 is SGHVS and CDR2 is FNYEAQ. Written as DNA, the CDR3 is TGTGCCAGCAGCTTAGATGCCTATAATTCACCCCTCCACTTT. This sequence encodes CASSLDAYNSPLHF.

The gene calls are TRBV7-2 and TRBJ2-5; the D gene is possibly TRBD1 (6 bases). V gave up 2 bases and J gave up 2 bases, with 12 bases separating them. The CDR3 contains 15 residues. CDR1 and CDR2 (germline): SGHTA, FQGNSA. The CDR3 DNA is TGTGCCAGCAGCTTACGTAGGCAGGGGCAAGAGACCCAGTACTTC. Translated: CASSLRRQGQETQYF.